This TCR beta chain is drawn from a study of Graves' ophthalmopathy and Graves' hyperthyroidism (dated by TCRdb to 2016 to 2018). About the study as a whole: Stable hyperthyroidism was defined as no progression to ophthalmopathy within 18 months of follow-up. To tell Graves' ophthalmopathy apart from Graves' hyperthyroidism, and to predict which patients would progress to ophthalmopathy, the study relied on TCR beta repertoire signatures. In total, 135 blood samples were TCR-sequenced: approximately 42 ophthalmopathy, around 75 hyperthyroidism and some 17 hyperthyroidism-to-ophthalmopathy patients. A discovery set of 100 patients (about 45 ophthalmopathy, fewer than 60 stable hyperthyroidism) was enrolled to explore V-J signatures distinguishing ophthalmopathy from hyperthyroidism. An independent validation cohort comprised roughly 20 hyperthyroidism patients and about 16 patients who later progressed from hyperthyroidism to ophthalmopathy. In roughly six hyperthyroidism patients, the T-cell repertoires found in thyroid tissue were compared with those found in blood. Following sampling, methimazole starting at 30 mg daily was administered to hyperthyroidism patients, and high-dose intravenous methylprednisolone was administered to ophthalmopathy patients.

Overall study results and their limits: Most of the expanded thyroid clonotypes with a frequency above 0.001 were also detected in blood, and it was suggested that the thyroid immune response may be reflected by blood repertoires. In validation, the model predicted ophthalmopathy progression with about 70% sensitivity and 72.22% specificity; around twelve predicted patients were CT-confirmed with GO in a median of approximately six months. Sample size was not statistically predetermined, and group allocation was not concealed from the investigators. The 13-signature model separated ophthalmopathy from stable hyperthyroidism with around 90% sensitivity and 81.08% specificity in cross-validation, and 80%/75% in the test set.

This clonotype was picked up many times. Its antigen is not yet known. No base quality values were provided; no much bigger clone lies one nucleotide off. TCR beta CDR3 regions were amplified from RNA transcripts for repertoire sequencing. The first round was an RT-PCR using HTBI primers with the Qiagen OneStep RT-PCR kit, and this first round was followed by a second-round multiplex PCR, then size selection and purification. The libraries underwent paired-end sequencing with 100 bp reads on an Illumina HiSeq2000. As for how the authors treated the data: Reads were processed with SOAPnuke, discarding reads with adapters, uncalled bases, mean Phred below 15, or no exact constant-primer or identifier match. COPE v1.2.5 was used to merge the high-quality paired reads. Unique nucleotide sequences were defined as clonotypes and aligned to IMGT TRB V, D and J references using MiTCR v1.1. The analysis was limited to V-J combinations with a frequency above 0.0001, which together covered around 99% of the repertoires. For each V-J combination, a TCR clonal expansion and chaos score was defined as the ratio of F50 clonal expansion to chaos observed in the TCRdist matrix. Features were reduced by Welch's t-statistics and random forest to around 14 V-J combinations, which fed a naive Bayes classifier. Thyroid-blood repertoire similarity was quantified with the Morisita-Horn index. The public reads were reanalyzed by TCRdb: fastp trimming at Q25, MiXCR alignment, in-frame beta chains only. When rows share a CDR3 protein, they turn into one entry using the most common DNA and genes. It is TCRdb's table, rather than the study itself, that gives the V and J calls and clone size. In all, the sample holds 1 million to 1.3 million distinct CDR3 sequences, and about 40% of those were seen once. The ten biggest clones cover around 10% of the sample.

Hyperthyroidism patients were newly diagnosed, with disease duration under 2 months, and aged 18 to 65 years. Patients with other autoimmune diseases, uncontrolled infections, pregnancy or lactation were excluded. Diagnosis relied on clinical symptoms, serum thyroxine, TRAb, thyroid ultrasound and orbital computed tomography. Total RNA was extracted with Trizol reagent and quality-checked on an Agilent 2100 Bioanalyzer. The receptor's source is an adult man with Graves' hyperthyroidism. Sequencing was carried out using peripheral blood or thyroid tissue (not recorded which).

In nucleotide form, the sequence is TGCGCCAGCAGCTCGGGGGCTAGCGGGAGGAACGAGCAGTACTTC. Protein translation: CASSSGASGRNEQYF. Here the chain combines TRBV5-1 and TRBJ2-7; 11 nucleotides in the junction match TRBD2. The CDR3 measures 15 amino acids from cysteine to phenylalanine. Of all the DNA, just the CDR3 is kept, 45 bases in frame from base 1. V is pruned by 3 bases and J by 5 bases, leaving 7 bases of the junction without a gene match. The germline V gene encodes CDR1 SGHRS and CDR2 YFSETQ. Full variable domain (CDR3 extended with the reference TRBV5-1 and TRBJ2-7 proteins): KAGVTQTPRYLIKTRGQQVTLSCSPISGHRSVSWYQQTPGQGLQFLFEYFSETQRNKGNFPGRFSGRQFSNSRSEMNVSTLELGDSALYLCASSSGASGRNEQYFGPGTRLTVT.